This TCR beta chain was recovered during a study of CD8+ T cells in alopecia areata. At the level of the study: Tofacitinib lasted 6 to 18 months, then 6 months off drug.

Punch biopsies of lesional scalp, plus peripheral blood, were taken from alopecia areata patients. Trimming took 7 bases from V and 3 from J; bases not matched to a gene: 13. Germline-derived CDR1 and CDR2 are SNHLY and FYNNEI. The CDR3 spans 16 residues. Study outcomes and limitations: Higher clonality was seen in lesional scalp than in normal scalp, especially in alopecia totalis/universalis.

With respect to this clone: Its antigen is undetermined.

Extracted from the samples, RNA was reverse transcribed into cDNA to serve as the sequencing template. The assay was immunoSEQ multiplex PCR, and TCRdb's table has in-frame clones only and misses some. The table includes over 15,000 clones, around 62% detected once. V and J are TRBV2 and TRBJ1-2, with TRBD1 identical over 8 bases. The sequence derives from a human donor with alopecia areata. The sample in question was skin, obtained at week 0. In DNA, the CDR3 is TGTGCCAGCACCGGGACAGGAGAGATGTGGTACTATGGCTACACCTTC. Translation gives CASTGTGEMWYYGYTF.